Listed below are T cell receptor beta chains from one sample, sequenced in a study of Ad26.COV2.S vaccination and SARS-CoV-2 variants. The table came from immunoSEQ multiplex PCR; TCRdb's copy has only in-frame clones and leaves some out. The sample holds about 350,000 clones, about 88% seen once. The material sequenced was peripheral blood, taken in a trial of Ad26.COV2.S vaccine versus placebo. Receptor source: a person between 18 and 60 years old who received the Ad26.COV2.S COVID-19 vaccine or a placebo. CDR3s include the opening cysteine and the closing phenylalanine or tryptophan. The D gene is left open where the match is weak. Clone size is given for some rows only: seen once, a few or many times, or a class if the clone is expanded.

CASSKAYEQYF | TGTGCCAGCAGCAAAGCCTACGAGCAGTACTTC | - | TRBJ2-7 | - | TRBV12-3/TRBV12-4
CASSLIGGGYGYTF | TGTGCCAGCAGCTTGATTGGGGGTGGCTATGGCTACACCTTC | - | TRBJ1-2 | - | TRBV5-4
CASSLSPTPSGNTIYF | TGTGCCAGCAGTTTATCACCCACGCCGTCTGGAAACACCATATATTTT | - | TRBJ1-3 | - | TRBV27
CASSLEGRPSYEQYF | TGTGCCAGCAGCTTAGAGGGGAGACCCTCCTACGAGCAGTACTTC | - | TRBJ2-7 | - | TRBV7-3
CASSQVGGQGARLIEQYF | TGCGCCAGCAGCCAAGTTGGCGGACAGGGGGCCCGGTTGATCGAGCAGTACTTC | - | TRBJ2-7 | TRBD1 | TRBV4-1
CASSPVKNAEAFF | TGTGCCAGCTCACCGGTGAAGAACGCTGAAGCTTTCTTT | - | TRBJ1-1 | - | TRBV18
CASSYWLAGGRGSGANVLTF | TGTGCCAGCAGTTACTGGCTAGCGGGTGGAAGGGGTTCCGGGGCCAACGTCCTGACTTTC | - | TRBJ2-6 | TRBD2 | TRBV6-2/TRBV6-3
CASSIQGGSTEAFF | TGTGCCAGTAGTATACAAGGGGGAAGTACTGAAGCTTTCTTT | - | TRBJ1-1 | - | TRBV19
CASSLLGGDEQYF | TGTGCCAGCAGTTTGTTGGGGGGCGACGAGCAGTACTTC | - | TRBJ2-7 | - | TRBV12-3/TRBV12-4
CASSDQRGTGNGYTF | TGTGCCAGCAGCGATCAAAGGGGGACAGGGAATGGCTACACCTTC | - | TRBJ1-2 | TRBD1 | TRBV3-1/TRBV3-2
CASSSGSTEAFF | TGTGCCAGCAGCTCTGGCTCCACTGAAGCTTTCTTT | few | TRBJ1-1 | - | TRBV28
CASSQGPSSGANVLTF | TGCGCCAGCAGCCAGGGACCGAGCTCTGGGGCCAACGTCCTGACTTTC | - | TRBJ2-6 | - | TRBV5-1
CASSLNRGEQYF | TGTGCCAGCAGCCTAAACAGGGGCGAGCAGTACTTC | - | TRBJ2-7 | TRBD1 | TRBV7-2
CASSINGHTEAFF | TGTGCCAGTAGTATAAACGGGCACACTGAAGCTTTCTTT | - | TRBJ1-1 | - | TRBV19
CASISFAENYGYTF | TGTGCCAGCATTAGTTTCGCAGAGAACTATGGCTACACCTTC | few | TRBJ1-2 | - | TRBV2
CASSMGILNQPQHF | TGTGCCAGTAGTATGGGAATACTAAATCAGCCCCAGCATTTT | - | TRBJ1-5 | - | TRBV19
CASSYIGSGYTEAFF | TGTGCCAGCAGTTACATCGGGAGTGGGTACACTGAAGCTTTCTTT | - | TRBJ1-1 | - | TRBV6-5
CASSLPSGQPQHF | TGTGCCAGCAGTTTACCCTCGGGTCAGCCCCAGCATTTT | - | TRBJ1-5 | - | TRBV28
CASSISGGETQYF | TGTGCCAGCAGCATCTCAGGGGGGGAGACCCAGTACTTC | - | TRBJ2-5 | - | TRBV7-9
CATSRDPLGTEEKLFF | TGTGCCACCAGCAGAGATCCCTTGGGGACAGAAGAAAAACTGTTTTTT | few | TRBJ1-4 | TRBD1 | TRBV15
CASVIAPAGGMNTEAFF | TGCGCCAGCGTTATTGCGCCGGCAGGAGGTATGAACACTGAAGCTTTCTTT | - | TRBJ1-1 | - | TRBV4-1
CAIGGTSGASTDTQYF | TGTGCCATCGGGGGGACTAGCGGGGCGAGCACAGATACGCAGTATTTT | - | TRBJ2-3 | TRBD2 | TRBV10-3
CASSVGQGGNQPQHF | TGTGCCAGCAGCGTAGGACAGGGAGGCAATCAGCCCCAGCATTTT | - | TRBJ1-5 | TRBD1 | TRBV9
CASSPLGVWTEAFF | TGTGCCAGCAGCCCTCTAGGGGTTTGGACTGAAGCTTTCTTT | - | TRBJ1-1 | - | TRBV6-2/TRBV6-3
CASSLSYNSPLHF | TGTGCCAGCAGCTTATCCTATAATTCACCCCTCCACTTT | - | TRBJ1-6 | - | TRBV11-3
CASSPEGPRPLNYGYTF | TGTGCCAGCAGCCCAGAGGGCCCCAGGCCCCTTAACTATGGCTACACCTTC | - | TRBJ1-2 | - | TRBV9
CASSSRLAGLHEQYF | TGTGCCAGCAGCTCCCGGCTAGCGGGACTCCACGAGCAGTACTTC | - | TRBJ2-7 | TRBD2 | TRBV28
CASSGGEKLFF | TGTGCCAGTAGTGGAGGTGAAAAACTGTTTTTT | - | TRBJ1-4 | - | TRBV19
CASSWTSGIGETQYF | TGTGCCAGCAGTTGGACTAGCGGGATCGGAGAGACCCAGTACTTC | - | TRBJ2-5 | TRBD2 | TRBV28
CASSRAGHSYNEQFF | TGTGCCAGCAGCCGAGCAGGGCACTCTTACAATGAGCAGTTCTTC | - | TRBJ2-1 | - | TRBV7-4
CASTEGQGNYGYTF | TGTGCCAGCACCGAAGGGCAGGGTAACTATGGCTACACCTTC | - | TRBJ1-2 | - | TRBV25-1
CASSIGQKAGFSYEQYF | TGTGCCAGTAGTATAGGGCAGAAAGCGGGGTTCTCCTACGAGCAGTACTTC | few | TRBJ2-7 | TRBD2 | TRBV19
CASSRTGEGNTIYF | TGTGCCAGCAGTCGTACAGGGGAGGGAAACACCATATATTTT | - | TRBJ1-3 | TRBD1 | TRBV28
CASSLYGNPQETQYF | TGTGCCAGCAGCTTGTACGGGAACCCCCAAGAGACCCAGTACTTC | - | TRBJ2-5 | - | TRBV5-4
CASSSHLSRGGAYEQYF | TGTGCCAGCAGTTCCCATTTGTCGAGGGGGGGTGCCTACGAGCAGTACTTC | - | TRBJ2-7 | - | TRBV27
CASTPTGANYGYTF | TGTGCCAGCACACCGACAGGGGCTAACTATGGCTACACCTTC | - | TRBJ1-2 | TRBD1 | TRBV7-2
CASSPLEGGYGYTF | TGTGCCAGCTCACCCCTCGAGGGAGGGTATGGCTACACCTTC | once | TRBJ1-2 | - | TRBV18
CASSQLTGTEAFF | TGTGCCAGCAGCCAACTTACAGGCACTGAAGCTTTCTTT | - | TRBJ1-1 | - | TRBV5-5
CASSERTSGGPRAF | TGTGCCAGCAGTGAACGGACTTCAGGGGGACCTCGGGCCTTC | - | TRBJ2-7 | TRBD1 | TRBV7-2
CASGLSLDYGYTF | TGTGCTAGTGGTTTGTCTCTGGACTATGGCTACACCTTC | - | TRBJ1-2 | - | TRBV12-5
CASSLVRAGEKLFF | TGTGCCAGCAGCTTAGTTCGGGCAGGGGAAAAACTGTTTTTT | - | TRBJ1-4 | - | TRBV7-8
CASNPDRGYNYGYTF | TGTGCCAGCAATCCGGACAGGGGGTACAACTATGGCTACACCTTC | - | TRBJ1-2 | TRBD1 | TRBV28
CASSSTGTRSEKLFF | TGCGCCAGCAGCTCTACCGGGACAAGGAGTGAAAAACTGTTTTTT | - | TRBJ1-4 | - | TRBV5-1
CASVSGDTEAFF | TGTGCTAGTGTTTCAGGGGACACTGAAGCTTTCTTT | - | TRBJ1-1 | - | TRBV12-5
CASSPGTSTYEQYF | TGTGCCAGCAGCCCGGGGACTTCGACCTACGAGCAGTACTTC | once | TRBJ2-7 | - | TRBV7-9
CASTPHWGSNQPQHF | TGTGCCAGCACCCCTCATTGGGGGAGCAATCAGCCCCAGCATTTT | once | TRBJ1-5 | - | TRBV6-2/TRBV6-3
CASSAAGNYGYTF | TGTGCCAGCAGCGCGGCGGGGAACTATGGCTACACCTTC | few | TRBJ1-2 | - | TRBV11-2
CAIRGTGEAGELFF | TGTGCCATCAGAGGGACAGGGGAGGCCGGGGAGCTGTTTTTT | - | TRBJ2-2 | TRBD1 | TRBV10-3
CASSLSGTTNTEAFF | TGTGCCAGCAGCCTATCAGGGACAACGAACACTGAAGCTTTCTTT | - | TRBJ1-1 | - | TRBV7-2
CASSLGGVQETQYF | TGCGCCAGCAGCTTGGGAGGGGTCCAAGAGACCCAGTACTTC | once | TRBJ2-5 | - | TRBV5-1
CASSSRGKGELFF | TGTGCCAGCAGTTCGAGGGGTAAGGGGGAGCTGTTTTTT | - | TRBJ2-2 | - | TRBV12-3/TRBV12-4